These 5 T cell receptor beta chains were all obtained from the same sample, sequenced in a study of vaccination effects on CD4 cells after COVID-19. For these receptors, no antigen is known. ViraFEST used viral peptide pools to expand antigen-specific CD4+ T cells before sequencing. Cultured cells yielded isolated CD4+ T cells after 10 days. All vaccine recipients tested negative for nucleocapsid antibodies and had never contracted SARS-CoV-2 infection. Only in-frame clones appear in the TCRdb table, and some are missing; sequencing was by immunoSEQ multiplex PCR. The table lists about 23,000 clones, around 72% of them singletons. This material consisted of CD4+ T cells from PBMCs cultured with SARS-CoV-2 spike peptides, taken before COVID-19 vaccination. The source of these receptors is a human donor who received a COVID-19 vaccine.

Only a few counts were recorded for this clone. This CDR3 is CASSGRWAGELFF. The DNA for the CDR3 is TGTGCCAGCAGCGGCCGATGGGCCGGGGAGCTGTTTTTT. This chain joins TRBV9 and TRBJ2-2; D ambiguous. This CDR3 spans 13 amino acids. Per the germline V gene, CDR1 is SGDLS and CDR2 is YYNGEE. V shed 3 bases and J shed 6 bases, with 9 bases lying between them.

The chain has TRBV29-1 and TRBJ1-1; no clear D gene. From germline, CDR1 is SQVTM and CDR2 ANQGSEA. The CDR3 length is 12 residues. With 4 bases removed from V and 5 bases from J, the gap between germline ends came to 11 bases. Here the CDR3 DNA reads TGCAGCGTTGTTCGGAGTCGGACTGAAGCTTTCTTT. Translated, it gives CSVVRSRTEAFF.

The chain carries TRBV20-1 and TRBJ1-6, with 9 nucleotides matching TRBD1. V shed 6 bases, J shed 0 bases, and the junction held 12 bases outside the gene matches. This CDR3 has 18 residues. Germline assignment: CDR1 DFQATT and CDR2 SNEGSKA (reference sequence). The CDR3 loop reads CSASALTGGSSYNSPLHF. The CDR3 DNA reads TGCAGTGCCAGTGCTTTGACAGGGGGAAGCTCCTATAATTCACCCCTCCACTTT.

Comment on this clone: Other DNA sequences of this sample code for an identical CDR3. V and J are TRBV12-3 or TRBV12-4 and TRBJ1-5; no firm D call. V lost 3 bases and J 4 bases, leaving 7 bases between the germline ends. The CDR3 totals 13 residues. The CDR3 sequence: CASSLAENQPQHF. The CDR3 DNA follows: TGTGCCAGCAGTTTGGCAGAAAATCAGCCCCAGCATTTT.

J is TRBJ1-1 and V is TRBV12-3 or TRBV12-4; a possible D gene is TRBD1 (5 bases). Between the trimmed V and J ends, which lost 3 bases and 6 bases, there was a span of 11 bases. The CDR3 length is 13 residues. The DNA of the CDR3 is TGTGCCAGCAGTTTGGGGGGTCTGGCTGAAGCTTTCTTT. It is translated as CASSLGGLAEAFF.